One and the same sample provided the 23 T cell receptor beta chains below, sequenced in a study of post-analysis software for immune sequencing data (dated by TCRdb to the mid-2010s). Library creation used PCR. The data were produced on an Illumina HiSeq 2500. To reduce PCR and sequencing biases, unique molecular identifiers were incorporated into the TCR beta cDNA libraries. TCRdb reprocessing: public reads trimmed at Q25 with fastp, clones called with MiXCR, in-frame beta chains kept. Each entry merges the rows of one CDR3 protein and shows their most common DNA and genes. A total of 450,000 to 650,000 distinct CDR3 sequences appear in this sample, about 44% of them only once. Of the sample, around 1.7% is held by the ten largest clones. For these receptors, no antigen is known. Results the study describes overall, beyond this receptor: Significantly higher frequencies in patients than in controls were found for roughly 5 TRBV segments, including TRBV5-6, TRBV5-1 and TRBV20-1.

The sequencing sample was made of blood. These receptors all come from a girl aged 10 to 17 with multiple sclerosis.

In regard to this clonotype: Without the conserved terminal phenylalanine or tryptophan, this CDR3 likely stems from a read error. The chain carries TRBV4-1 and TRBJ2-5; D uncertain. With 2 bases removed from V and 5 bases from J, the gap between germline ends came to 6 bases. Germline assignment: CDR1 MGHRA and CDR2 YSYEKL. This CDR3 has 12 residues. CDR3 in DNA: TGCGCCAGCAGCCAACACGGGGAGACCCAGTACGTC. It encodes CASSQHGETQYV.

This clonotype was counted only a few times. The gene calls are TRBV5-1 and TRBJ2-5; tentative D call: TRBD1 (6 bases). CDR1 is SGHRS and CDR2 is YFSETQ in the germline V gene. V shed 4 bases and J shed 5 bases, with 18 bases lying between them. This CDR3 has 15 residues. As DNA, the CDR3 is TGCGCCAGCAGCGCGCAGGACAGTCGATCGGAGACCCAGTACTTC. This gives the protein CASSAQDSRSETQYF.

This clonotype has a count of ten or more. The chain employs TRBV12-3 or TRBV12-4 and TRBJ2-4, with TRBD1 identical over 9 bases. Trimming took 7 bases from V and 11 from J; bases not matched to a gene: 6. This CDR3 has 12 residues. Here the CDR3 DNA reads TGTGCCAGCATCGGGACAGGGAGGCTTCAGTACTTC. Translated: CASIGTGRLQYF.

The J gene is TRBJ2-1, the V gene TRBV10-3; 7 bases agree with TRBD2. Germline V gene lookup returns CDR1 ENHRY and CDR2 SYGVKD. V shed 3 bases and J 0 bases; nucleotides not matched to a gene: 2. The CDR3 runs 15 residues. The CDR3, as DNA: TGTGCCATCAGTGATGGGGGGGACTCCTACAATGAGCAGTTCTTC. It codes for CAISDGGDSYNEQFF.

The CDR3 sequence is CASSPGSRTESYNEQFF. Written as DNA, the CDR3 is TGCGCCAGCAGCCCCGGAAGTAGGACCGAATCCTACAATGAGCAGTTCTTC. This sequence joins TRBV4-1 and TRBJ2-1; D remains ambiguous. The V gene lost 4 bases and the J gene lost 1 base, with 17 bases spanning the gap. The V gene's germline CDR1 is MGHRA and CDR2 YSYEKL. The CDR3 extends over 17 amino acids.

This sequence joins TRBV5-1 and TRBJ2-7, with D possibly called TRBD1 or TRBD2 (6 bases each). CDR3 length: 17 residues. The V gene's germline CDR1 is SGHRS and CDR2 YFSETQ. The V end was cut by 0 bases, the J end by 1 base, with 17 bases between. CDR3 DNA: TGCGCCAGCAGCTTGGCTGTTACGAGGGGGAGGTCCTACGAGCAGTACTTC. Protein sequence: CASSLAVTRGRSYEQYF.

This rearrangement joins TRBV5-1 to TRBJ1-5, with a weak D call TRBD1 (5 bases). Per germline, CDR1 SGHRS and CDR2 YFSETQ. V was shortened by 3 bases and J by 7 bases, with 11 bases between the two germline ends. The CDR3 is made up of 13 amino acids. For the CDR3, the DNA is TGCGCCAGCAGCTCGGGACCCGGGCAGCCCCAGCATTTT. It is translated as CASSSGPGQPQHF.

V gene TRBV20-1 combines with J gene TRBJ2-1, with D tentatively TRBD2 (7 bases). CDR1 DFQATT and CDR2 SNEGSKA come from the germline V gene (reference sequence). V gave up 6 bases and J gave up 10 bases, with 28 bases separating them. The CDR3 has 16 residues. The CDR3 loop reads CSAIDYRGASEDEQFF. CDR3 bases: TGCAGTGCAATAGATTACCGGGGGGCCTCAGAGGACGAGCAGTTCTTC.

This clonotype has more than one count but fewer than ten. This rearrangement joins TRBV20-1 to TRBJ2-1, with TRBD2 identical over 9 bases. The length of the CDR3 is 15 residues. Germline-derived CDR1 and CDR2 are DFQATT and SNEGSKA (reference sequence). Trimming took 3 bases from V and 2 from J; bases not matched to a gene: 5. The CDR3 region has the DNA TGCAGTGCTAGGTGGCTAGCGGGGCCCTACAATGAGCAGTTCTTC. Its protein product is CSARWLAGPYNEQFF.

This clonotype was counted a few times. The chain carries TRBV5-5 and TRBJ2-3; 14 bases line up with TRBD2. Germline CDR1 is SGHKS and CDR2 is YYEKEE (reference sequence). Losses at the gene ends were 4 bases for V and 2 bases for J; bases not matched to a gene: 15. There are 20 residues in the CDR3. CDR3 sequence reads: CASSAEGLAGEVTATDTQYF. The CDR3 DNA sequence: TGTGCCAGCAGCGCGGAGGGACTAGCGGGAGAGGTTACGGCCACAGATACGCAGTATTTT.

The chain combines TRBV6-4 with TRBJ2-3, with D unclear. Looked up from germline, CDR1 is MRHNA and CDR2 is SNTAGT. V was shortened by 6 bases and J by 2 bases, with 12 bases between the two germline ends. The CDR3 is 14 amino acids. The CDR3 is CASSPFEDTDTQYF. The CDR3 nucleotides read TGTGCCAGCAGCCCCTTTGAAGACACAGATACGCAGTATTTT.

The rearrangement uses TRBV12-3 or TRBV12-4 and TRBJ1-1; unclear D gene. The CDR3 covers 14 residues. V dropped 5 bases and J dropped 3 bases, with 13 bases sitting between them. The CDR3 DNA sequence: TGTGCCAGCAGTCGACCAGACCGTTACACTGAAGCTTTCTTT. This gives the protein CASSRPDRYTEAFF.

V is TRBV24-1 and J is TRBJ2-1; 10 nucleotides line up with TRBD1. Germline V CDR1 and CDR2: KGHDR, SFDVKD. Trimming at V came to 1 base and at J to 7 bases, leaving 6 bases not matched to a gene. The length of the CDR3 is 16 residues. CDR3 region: CATSDFGTGVVNEQFF. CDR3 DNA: TGTGCCACCAGTGATTTTGGGACAGGGGTAGTGAATGAGCAGTTCTTC.

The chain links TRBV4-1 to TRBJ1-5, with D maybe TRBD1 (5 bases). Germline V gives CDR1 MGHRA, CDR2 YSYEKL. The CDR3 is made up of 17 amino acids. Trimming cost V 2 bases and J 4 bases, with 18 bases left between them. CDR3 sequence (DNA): TGCGCCAGCAGCCAAAGCCATTCTGACAGATTTAATCAGCCCCAGCATTTT. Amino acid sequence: CASSQSHSDRFNQPQHF.

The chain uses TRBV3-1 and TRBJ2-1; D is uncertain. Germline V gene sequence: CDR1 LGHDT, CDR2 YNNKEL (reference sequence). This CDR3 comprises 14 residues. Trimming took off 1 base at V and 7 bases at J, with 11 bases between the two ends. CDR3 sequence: CASSQGTVRNEQFF. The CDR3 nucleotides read TGTGCCAGCAGCCAAGGGACGGTCAGGAATGAGCAGTTCTTC.

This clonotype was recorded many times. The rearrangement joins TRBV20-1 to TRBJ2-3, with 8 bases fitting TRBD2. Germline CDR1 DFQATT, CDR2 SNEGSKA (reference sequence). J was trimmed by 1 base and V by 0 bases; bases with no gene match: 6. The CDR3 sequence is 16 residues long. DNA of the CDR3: TGCAGTGCTAGAGACGGGAGCGGGGGCGGCACAGATACGCAGTATTTT. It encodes CSARDGSGGGTDTQYF.

CDR3 region: CASSYSLWGMNTEAFF. Written as DNA, the CDR3 is TGTGCCAGCAGTTATAGTCTCTGGGGTATGAACACTGAAGCTTTCTTT. The chain joins TRBV6-5 to TRBJ1-1; D is undetermined. Trimming stripped 3 bases from V and 0 bases from J, with 14 bases between. Germline loops: CDR1 MNHEY, CDR2 SVGAGI. The CDR3 consists of 16 residues.

CDR3 nucleotides: TGTGCCAGCAGTTTACACAGGGGAGCAATTCCCTACGAGCAGTACTTC. It codes for CASSLHRGAIPYEQYF. The chain links TRBV6-6 to TRBJ2-7; 7 nucleotides agree with TRBD1. V shed 4 bases, J shed 2 bases, and the junction held 11 bases outside the gene matches. There are 16 residues in the CDR3. The germline gives CDR1 MNHNY, CDR2 SVGAGI (reference sequence).

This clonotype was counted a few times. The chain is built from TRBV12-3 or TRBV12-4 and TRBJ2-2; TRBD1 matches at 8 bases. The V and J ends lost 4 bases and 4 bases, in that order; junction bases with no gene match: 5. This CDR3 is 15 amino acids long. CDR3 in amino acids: CASSSGGLGTGELFF. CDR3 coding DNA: TGTGCCAGCAGTTCAGGGGGCCTGGGCACCGGGGAGCTGTTTTTT.

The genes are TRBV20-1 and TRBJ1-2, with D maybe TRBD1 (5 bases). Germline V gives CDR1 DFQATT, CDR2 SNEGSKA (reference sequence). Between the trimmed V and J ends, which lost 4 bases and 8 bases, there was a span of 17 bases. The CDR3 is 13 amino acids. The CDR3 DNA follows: TGCAGTGCTAAGCAACAGGACTTGAGCGGCTACACCTTC. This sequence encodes CSAKQQDLSGYTF.

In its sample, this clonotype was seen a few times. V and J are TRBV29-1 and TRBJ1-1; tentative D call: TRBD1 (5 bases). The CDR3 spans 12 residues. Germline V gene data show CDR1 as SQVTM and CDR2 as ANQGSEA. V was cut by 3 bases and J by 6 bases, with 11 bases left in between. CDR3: CSVDNVRAEAFF. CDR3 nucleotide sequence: TGCAGCGTTGATAATGTCAGGGCTGAAGCTTTCTTT.

The CDR3 bases are TGCAGCCCCGCTGGGCTAGCGGGACGAAGCCATGAGCAGTTCTTC. The encoded protein is CSPAGLAGRSHEQFF. The chain has TRBV29-1 and TRBJ2-1; the match to TRBD2 covers 9 bases. Unmatched junction bases numbered 16, after V lost 8 bases and J lost 8 bases. This CDR3 contains 15 residues. Germline V gives CDR1 SQVTM, CDR2 ANQGSEA.

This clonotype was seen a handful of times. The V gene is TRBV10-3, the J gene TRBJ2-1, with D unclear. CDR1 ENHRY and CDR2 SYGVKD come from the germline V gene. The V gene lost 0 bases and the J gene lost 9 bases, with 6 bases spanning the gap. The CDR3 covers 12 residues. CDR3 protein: CAISESGSEQFF. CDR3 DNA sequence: TGTGCCATCAGTGAGTCTGGTAGTGAGCAGTTCTTC.